This T cell receptor beta chain was profiled in a study of graft-versus-host responses after intestinal transplantation (dated by TCRdb to the early 2020s). Study-wide context: Recipients received multivisceral, liver-intestinal, or isolated intestinal transplants. The cohort enrolled some 23 intestinal transplant recipients including one retransplant, and a few patients lacking pretransplant specimens were excluded. To identify alloreactive clones, pre-transplant mixed lymphocyte reaction products were sequenced and compared with unstimulated pre-transplant donor and recipient T cells. A peak of at least 4% donor T cells among recipient peripheral blood mononuclear cells was the definition used for donor T cell macrochimerism. Every recipient was given anti-thymocyte globulin induction, followed by around three years of maintenance tacrolimus and steroids. Rather than going through the commercial service, samples from three later patients were sequenced in-house on an Illumina MiSeq and processed with MiXCR. After intestinal transplantation, graft-versus-host and host-versus-graft alloreactive T cell clones in the graft, circulation and bone marrow were tracked using bulk TCR-beta CDR3 sequencing.

The sample's time point, from its label and the paper: cells obtained before transplantation from donor or recipient. CD3+CD4+ and CD3+CD8+ populations were FACS-sorted from unstimulated pre-transplant donor and recipient cells taken from spleen or lymph nodes. The library was generated by the immunoSEQ multiplex PCR assay. For most patients, genomic DNA was isolated using the Qiagen DNeasy Blood and Tissue Kit and was shipped frozen to Adaptive Biotechnologies for TCR sequencing. Adaptive Biotechnologies carried out high-throughput TCR-beta CDR3 sequencing of genomic DNA for most patients. The source study handled its data this way. Adaptive's ImmunoSEQ software was the source of the TCR sequencing data for fewer than 20 patients, while a few other patients were processed with MiXCR and VDJtools. CD4 versus CD8 sorting errors were corrected by removing sequences found in both subsets at a frequency ratio below 5:1. Because the origin of CDR3 nucleotide sequences shared between donor and recipient could not be assigned, those sequences were removed. To be classed as alloreactive, a clone needed at least 2-fold expansion over unstimulated cells and a minimum CFSE-low frequency of 0.002% (template counts) or 0.001% (read counts). Clones detected in sequenced pre-transplant spleen, lymph node, or MLR CFSE-low populations of the donor or recipient were defined as mappable. The cumulative frequency of alloreactive clones was calculated as a percentage of all sequences, weighted by copy number. TCRdb mirrors the immuneACCESS table, restricted to in-frame sequences. Some clones are absent from its copies; in checked studies, under half trace to an unresolved V gene, and the reason for the others is unknown. D and trimming were read from the DNA, whereas the V and J calls and clone size are those reported in that table. The sample table holds 95,000 to 110,000 clones, of which 93% were seen once. In total, the top ten clones hold less than 1.5% of the sample.

For this clone: Its antigen is still unknown. Base qualities are missing; no much larger clone stands one base away.

What the work shows at the level of the full study, not this receptor alone: Peak levels of circulating GvH clones were associated with declines in HvG clones early after transplant. GvH clones were detected in recipient bone marrow, and some of these GvH clones were observed earlier in ileal mucosa or blood, consistent with an intestinal mucosal origin. High GvH to HvG T cell clonal ratios were observed in the allografts of patients with donor T cell macrochimerism. Conclusions were limited by the relatively low number and heterogeneity of intestinal transplant patients.

Spanning cysteine to phenylalanine, the CDR3 consists of 18 amino acids. The CDR3 DNA has 54 bases and is translated from base 1. From the germline V gene, CDR1 is MRHNA and CDR2 is SNTAGT. Relative to germline, V is missing 0 bases and J is missing 2 bases, with 10 bases of the junction outside any gene match. The sequence derives from a human donor who received an intestinal transplant. This receptor chain uses TRBV6-4 and TRBJ1-5, and TRBD1 aligns with 7 junction nucleotides. The sample in question was unstimulated CD8+ T cells sorted from spleen or lymph node cells, obtained before intestinal transplant. The CDR3 region reads CASSDSYDRVGGNQPQHF. The bases read TGTGCCAGCAGTGACTCCTATGACAGGGTTGGAGGCAATCAGCCCCAGCATTTT.